This TCR beta chain was recovered during a study of T cell changes during pregnancy in multiple sclerosis. Looked up from germline, CDR1 is LNHNV and CDR2 is YYDKDF (reference sequence). The CDR3 has 14 residues. J lost 3 bases, V lost 1 base, and 3 bases had no gene match. Clones were sequenced by immunoSEQ multiplex PCR, and TCRdb holds only the in-frame ones, with some missing. The repertoire holds roughly 90,000 clones, with approximately 90% as singletons. This rearrangement joins TRBV15 to TRBJ2-7; 7 bases are a match to TRBD2. The sample in question was peripheral blood, obtained in the first trimester of pregnancy. The clonotype was recovered from a female donor in good health, enrolled as a control in a pregnancy study. As DNA, the CDR3 is TGTGCCACCAGCAGAGTGGGACTATACTACGAGCAGTACTTC. Its translation: CATSRVGLYYEQYF.